These 21 T cell receptor beta chains share one sample of origin, sequenced in a study of Ad26.COV2.S vaccination and SARS-CoV-2 variants. Generated by immunoSEQ multiplex PCR, the TCRdb table keeps only in-frame clones and is missing some. The sample yields fewer than 400,000 clones, about 91% seen once. Stated treatment: 19 received Ad26.COV2.S at low or high dose, single or two shots; about 5 received placebo; per-sample allocation not given. Samples analyzed were those drawn on day 63 after the first vaccine or placebo injection. Material: peripheral blood, obtained in a trial of Ad26.COV2.S vaccine versus placebo. Every receptor here comes from a person between 18 and 65 years old who received the Ad26.COV2.S COVID-19 vaccine or a placebo.

V usage is TRBV19 and J usage is TRBJ2-5; 8 bases match TRBD2. Unmatched junction bases numbered 10, after V lost 5 bases and J lost 2 bases. The CDR3 extends over 16 amino acids. Germline values: CDR1 LNHDA, CDR2 SQIVND (reference sequence). The CDR3 reads CASSSPKAGGQETQYF. The CDR3 bases are TGTGCCAGTAGTTCCCCAAAGGCGGGGGGACAAGAGACCCAGTACTTC.

The V gene is TRBV5-1, the J gene TRBJ2-6, with D tentatively TRBD1 or TRBD2 (6 bases each). Trimming left V 4 bases short and J 4 bases short, with 18 bases between. CDR1 SGHRS and CDR2 YFSETQ come from the germline V gene. The CDR3 contains 17 residues. The CDR3 coding sequence is TGCGCCAGCAGCGTTACTCCGGGGGCGGGCGGGGCCAACGTCCTGACTTTC. Its protein is CASSVTPGAGGANVLTF.

The chain links TRBV30 to TRBJ1-4; D not resolved. Trimming left V 3 bases short and J 16 bases short, with 15 bases between. Looked up from germline, CDR1 is GTSNPN and CDR2 is SVGIG (reference sequence). This CDR3 is built from 11 residues. This chain's CDR3 is CAWRISGMEFF. The CDR3 nucleotides are TGTGCCTGGAGGATTTCAGGAATGGAGTTTTTT.

The rearrangement joins TRBV28 to TRBJ1-2; TRBD1 agrees at 8 bases. Germline values: CDR1 MDHEN, CDR2 SYDVKM. Unmatched junction bases numbered 9, after V lost 5 bases and J lost 4 bases. The CDR3 extends over 15 amino acids. CDR3 DNA sequence: TGTGCCAGCAGTCCGACAGGGGAGATGGGCTATGGCTACACCTTC. It encodes CASSPTGEMGYGYTF.

This clone was detected a few times. V and J are TRBV28 and TRBJ2-7; 14 positions match TRBD2. J lost 6 bases, V lost 6 bases, and 7 bases had no gene match. CDR1 and CDR2 from the germline V gene are MDHEN and SYDVKM. There are 15 residues in the CDR3. Written as DNA, the CDR3 is TGTGCCAGCAGCCGACTAGCGGGAGGGCCGGTCGAGCAGTACTTC. Its translation is CASSRLAGGPVEQYF.

The rearrangement uses TRBV27 and TRBJ1-1, with no clear D. The ends were cut back, 3 bases at V and 3 bases at J, with 11 bases in the middle. CDR3 length: 14 residues. Germline loops: CDR1 MNHEY, CDR2 SMNVEV (reference sequence). CDR3 sequence: CASSFSRGYTEAFF. The CDR3 DNA reads TGTGCCAGCAGTTTCTCCCGGGGATACACTGAAGCTTTCTTT.

V gene TRBV11-3 combines with J gene TRBJ2-7; weak D call: TRBD2 (6 bases). With 5 bases removed from V and 3 bases from J, the gap between germline ends came to 11 bases. CDR1 and CDR2 from the germline V gene are SGHNT and YENEEA. This CDR3 has 13 residues. In nucleotides, the CDR3 is TGTGCCAGCAGCATAGCGGACCACTACGAGCAGTACTTC. Its translation: CASSIADHYEQYF. Together with reference TRBV11-3 and TRBJ2-7, the CDR3 gives the full variable domain: EAGVVQSPRYKIIEKKQPVAFWCNPISGHNTLYWYLQNLGQGPELLIRYENEEAVDDSQLPKDRFSAERLKGVDSTLKIQPAELGDSAVYLCASSIADHYEQYFGPGTRLTVT.

This sequence joins TRBV5-1 and TRBJ2-2; D is perhaps TRBD2 (6 bases). Germline assignment: CDR1 SGHRS and CDR2 YFSETQ. The CDR3 has 15 amino acids. V was cut by 5 bases and J by 2 bases, with 13 bases left in between. CDR3 nucleotides: TGCGCCAGCAGAGATAGAGCGGGTAACACCGGGGAGCTGTTTTTT. Translation: CASRDRAGNTGELFF.

The V call is TRBV19, the J call TRBJ2-3, with TRBD2 matching over 12 bases. CDR3 length: 18 amino acids. The germline gives CDR1 LNHDA, CDR2 SQIVND (reference sequence). The trim removed 6 bases at V and 3 bases at J, leaving 13 bases unmatched. For the CDR3, the DNA is TGTGCCAGTAGGCCGAGCCCCCTAACTAGCGGGAGGACAGATACGCAGTATTTT. It yields the protein CASRPSPLTSGRTDTQYF.

The V call is TRBV6-5, the J call TRBJ2-1; 10 bases agree with TRBD1. CDR1 MNHEY and CDR2 SVGAGI come from the germline V gene. The V and J ends lost 6 bases and 10 bases, in that order; junction bases with no gene match: 12. The CDR3 is made up of 15 amino acids. CDR3 amino acids: CASRDRQGASREQFF. The CDR3 DNA sequence: TGTGCCAGCAGGGACCGACAGGGGGCTAGCAGGGAGCAGTTCTTC.

The CDR3 reads CASSLSVLSSYNSPLHF. The CDR3, as DNA: TGTGCCAGCAGTTTATCTGTGCTGAGCTCCTATAATTCACCCCTCCACTTT. The chain couples TRBV27 to TRBJ1-6; D is unclear. The CDR3 extends over 17 amino acids. Trimming stripped 0 bases from V and 0 bases from J, with 9 bases between. CDR1 is MNHEY and CDR2 is SMNVEV in the germline V gene (reference sequence).

This clone was found a few times. This rearrangement joins TRBV28 to TRBJ2-7; 9 nucleotides line up with TRBD1. Unmatched junction bases numbered 4, after V lost 5 bases and J lost 2 bases. This CDR3 is built from 14 residues. Germline V lookup: CDR1 MDHEN, CDR2 SYDVKM. DNA for the CDR3: TGTGCCAGCAGTCTACAGGGGGCCCCCTACGAGCAGTACTTC. Protein: CASSLQGAPYEQYF.

V usage is TRBV28 and J usage is TRBJ1-3; tentative D call: TRBD1 (5 bases). This CDR3 contains 15 residues. CDR1 and CDR2 from the germline V gene are MDHEN and SYDVKM. Trimming took off 7 bases at V and 4 bases at J, with 17 bases between the two ends. The DNA for the CDR3 is TGTGCCAGCACCCCGGCCGGGGGGAGGGGAAACACCATATATTTT. Translation gives CASTPAGGRGNTIYF.

This clone was observed a few times. The rearrangement joins TRBV7-3 to TRBJ2-1; 14 positions agree with TRBD2. This CDR3 spans 16 amino acids. Germline values: CDR1 SGHTA, CDR2 FQGTGA. V lost 5 bases, J lost 8 bases, and 8 bases stayed unmatched. CDR3 protein: CASSPTSGRGSDEQFF. The CDR3 DNA follows: TGTGCCAGCAGCCCGACTAGCGGGAGGGGTTCGGATGAGCAGTTCTTC.

This chain uses TRBV24-1 with TRBJ2-3, with 8 bases fitting TRBD1. CDR3 length: 13 amino acids. CDR1 KGHDR and CDR2 SFDVKD come from the germline V gene. The trim removed 2 bases at V and 6 bases at J, leaving 0 bases unmatched. CDR3 region: CATSDYRGDTQYF. CDR3 nucleotides: TGTGCCACCAGTGATTACAGGGGGGATACGCAGTATTTT.

V and J are TRBV5-1 and TRBJ1-1; D call uncertain. Deletions cut 0 bases from V and 3 bases from J, with 6 bases between. Per the germline V gene, CDR1 is SGHRS and CDR2 is YFSETQ. The CDR3 is 13 amino acids. The CDR3 DNA follows: TGCGCCAGCAGCTTGGAACACCACACTGAAGCTTTCTTT. It yields the protein CASSLEHHTEAFF.

This clone was seen once. The chain couples TRBV20-1 to TRBJ1-2, with a possible D match to TRBD1 (5 bases). Germline loops: CDR1 DFQATT, CDR2 SNEGSKA (reference sequence). The CDR3 is 11 amino acids. Trimming pared 6 bases from V and 8 bases from J, leaving 13 bases between. CDR3 protein: CSAARESGYTF. As DNA, the CDR3 is TGCAGTGCCGCCAGGGAAAGCGGCTACACCTTC.

This chain connects TRBV27 to TRBJ1-5, with 7 bases matching TRBD1. This CDR3 region has 13 residues. V lost 3 bases to trimming and J lost 5 bases; unmatched junction nucleotides: 1. CDR1 and CDR2 from the germline V gene are MNHEY and SMNVEV (reference sequence). CDR3 bases: TGTGCCAGCAGTTTCAGGGGGGATCAGCCCCAGCATTTT. Amino acids: CASSFRGDQPQHF.

The rearrangement uses TRBV7-2 and TRBJ2-3; 7 positions match TRBD2. Looked up from germline, CDR1 is SGHTA and CDR2 is FQGNSA. V lost 4 bases to trimming and J lost 10 bases; unmatched junction nucleotides: 14. The CDR3 is 15 residues long. In nucleotides, the CDR3 is TGTGCCAGCAGCTCGACCATAGCGGGTGGTGGGGCGCAGTATTTT. This sequence encodes CASSSTIAGGGAQYF. Full variable domain (rest looked up from reference TRBV7-2 and TRBJ2-3): GAGVSQSPSNKVTEKGKDVELRCDPISGHTALYWYRQSLGQGLEFLIYFQGNSAPDKSGLPSDRFSAERTGGSVSTLTIQRTQQEDSAVYLCASSSTIAGGGAQYFGPGTRLTVL.

The chain joins TRBV27 to TRBJ2-3; D may be TRBD2 (6 bases). The CDR3 totals 16 residues. Trimming took off 2 bases at V and 3 bases at J, with 15 bases between the two ends. CDR1 is MNHEY and CDR2 is SMNVEV in the germline V gene (reference sequence). The CDR3 region is CASSLIPGVMTDTQYF. For the CDR3, the DNA is TGTGCCAGCAGTTTAATTCCGGGAGTGATGACAGATACGCAGTATTTT.

The chain is built from TRBV2 and TRBJ2-1, with D possibly TRBD1 on 6 matching bases. In germline, CDR1 is SNHLY, CDR2 FYNNEI. This CDR3 comprises 16 residues. Trimming pared 6 bases from V and 0 bases from J, leaving 15 bases between. The CDR3 DNA reads as TGTGCCAGCAGCGTAAGTCAGGGGAGCTCCTACAATGAGCAGTTCTTC. Protein: CASSVSQGSSYNEQFF.